The present entry profiles one T cell receptor (beta chain) with its context. Its antigen remains unidentified. The sample belongs to a study of cytomegalovirus exposure and HLA in healthy donors. Regarding the study as a whole: The productive fraction for most TCR beta V segments was about 90% or about 30% in an earlier analysis.

It was with 60 Vbeta and 13 Jbeta primers that the PCR ran. Data came from immunoSEQ multiplex PCR; TCRdb stores just in-frame clones and leaves some out. The table has around 150,000 clones, roughly 85% seen once. V gave up 7 bases and J gave up 2 bases, with 9 bases separating them. The CDR3 has 12 residues. Germline CDR1 SGDLS, CDR2 YYNGEE. This sequence was found in a man aged 40-50 years in good health and CMV-seropositive. The chain joins TRBV9 to TRBJ1-2; TRBD1 might be the D (6 bases). Source material: PBMCs. CDR3 residues: CASRQANYGYTF. In DNA form, the CDR3 reads TGTGCCAGCCGACAGGCAAACTATGGCTACACCTTC. The entire variable domain, with the rest obtained from reference TRBV9 and TRBJ1-2, is as follows: DSGVTQTPKHLITATGQRVTLRCSPRSGDLSVYWYQQSLDQGLQFLIQYYNGEERAKGNILERFSAQQFPDLHSELNLSSLELGDSALYFCASRQANYGYTFGSGTRLTVV.